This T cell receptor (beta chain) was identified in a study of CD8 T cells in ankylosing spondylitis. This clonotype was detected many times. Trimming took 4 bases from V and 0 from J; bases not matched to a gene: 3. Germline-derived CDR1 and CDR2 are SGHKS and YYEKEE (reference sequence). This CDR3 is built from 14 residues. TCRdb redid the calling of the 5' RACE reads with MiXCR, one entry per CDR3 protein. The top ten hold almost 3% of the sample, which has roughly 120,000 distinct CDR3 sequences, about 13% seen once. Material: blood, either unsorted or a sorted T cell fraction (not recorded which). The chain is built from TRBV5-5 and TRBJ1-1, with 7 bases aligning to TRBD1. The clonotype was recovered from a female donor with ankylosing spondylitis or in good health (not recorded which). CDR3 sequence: CASSLGTVNTEAFF. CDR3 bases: TGTGCCAGCAGCCTCGGGACAGTGAACACTGAAGCTTTCTTT.